Following are 3 T cell receptor beta chains from one sample sequenced in a study of PD-1 blockade in classical Hodgkin lymphoma. The data were produced by immunoSEQ multiplex PCR, yet TCRdb's version contains in-frame clones alone and is incomplete. Of around 150,000 clones listed, less than 80% were seen once; the top ten hold 7.5% to 9.5%. Every single patient, without exception, relapsed after autologous stem cell transplantation, and brentuximab vedotin exposure varied. The sample consisted of peripheral blood mononuclear cells (PBMCs), taken before the second cycle of nivolumab. The source is a human donor with classical Hodgkin lymphoma.

V gene TRBV5-1 combines with J gene TRBJ1-1; 7 nucleotides match TRBD1. Germline CDR1 SGHRS, CDR2 YFSETQ. The junction had 5 bases not matched to a gene; V was cut back by 5 bases and J by 10 bases. The CDR3 is 11 residues long. In DNA form, the CDR3 reads TGCGCCAGCAGAGGGGGCGAGGCAGCTTTCTTT. Amino acid sequence: CASRGGEAAFF. The full variable domain, with the rest looked up from reference TRBV5-1 and TRBJ1-1, is KAGVTQTPRYLIKTRGQQVTLSCSPISGHRSVSWYQQTPGQGLQFLFEYFSETQRNKGNFPGRFSGRQFSNSRSEMNVSTLELGDSALYLCASRGGEAAFFGQGTRLTVV.

This clone was picked up a small number of times. The chain recombines TRBV9 with TRBJ2-7; weak D call: TRBD2 (7 bases). Germline assignment: CDR1 SGDLS and CDR2 YYNGEE. The CDR3 length is 14 residues. V was trimmed by 0 bases and J by 5 bases, leaving 12 bases between them. The CDR3 DNA sequence: TGTGCCAGCAGCGTAGGCGGGGAGGGGGACGAGCAGTACTTC. Its protein product is CASSVGGEGDEQYF.

The CDR3 coding sequence is TGCGCCAGCGTGGGACCTACGAACACTGAAGCTTTCTTT. This gives the protein CASVGPTNTEAFF. The rearrangement links TRBV10-2 to TRBJ1-1; D is perhaps TRBD1 (5 bases). Looked up from germline, CDR1 is WSHSY and CDR2 is SAAADI. This CDR3 comprises 13 residues. Trimming shortened V by 8 bases and J by 1 base, and 11 bases separated the two germline ends.